These T cell receptor beta chains were read from a single sample in a study of blood T cell repertoires in COVID-19. The repertoire was sequenced with immunoSEQ multiplex PCR; TCRdb's copy has only in-frame clones and lacks some. The repertoire consists of 150,000 or so clones, with 80% to 90% occurring once and the leading ten covering approximately 6.5%. Sequenced material: peripheral blood. The receptors were sampled from a man older than 75 with acute or convalescent COVID-19. The CDR3 runs from the conserved cysteine through the conserved F or W. D genes are given only for firm matches. Expanded clones are given a class, and other clones once, few, many or no size at all.

v_call,j_call,clone_size,d_call,cdr3_nt,cdr3_aa
TRBV5-1,TRBJ2-5,.,TRBD2,TGCGCCAGCAGCCCCTCGACTAGCGGGGTAGAGACCCAGTACTTC,CASSPSTSGVETQYF
TRBV5-1,TRBJ2-5,.,.,TGCGCCAGCAGAATAGACCAAGAGACCCAGTACTTC,CASRIDQETQYF
TRBV6-5,TRBJ2-1,.,TRBD1,TGTGCCAGCAGTTACTCGGTCCAGGGGGTTAACAATGAGCAGTTCTTC,CASSYSVQGVNNEQFF
TRBV28,TRBJ1-1,.,TRBD1,TGTGCCACGAGGACAGGGGGGGGGAACACTGAAGCTTTCTTT,CATRTGGGNTEAFF
TRBV19,TRBJ1-5,.,TRBD1,TGTGCCAGTAGTATGACCGGGACAGGCAATCAGCCCCAGCATTTT,CASSMTGTGNQPQHF
TRBV7-8,TRBJ2-5,.,TRBD1,TGTGCCAGCAGCTTAAGGGGACAGGGGCAACTTGTGGGGAAACGGGAGACCCAGTACTTC,CASSLRGQGQLVGKRETQYF
TRBV18,TRBJ2-2,once,.,TGTGCCAGCTCACCAACGGGAACCAACACCGGGGAGCTGTTTTTT,CASSPTGTNTGELFF
TRBV20-1,TRBJ1-5,.,TRBD1,TGCAGTGCTAGTTGGGCAGGGGGAAACCGGCCCGCCGGTCAGCCCCAGCATTTT,CSASWAGGNRPAGQPQHF
TRBV3-1/TRBV3-2,TRBJ1-1,.,.,TGTGCCAGCAGCCAAGCAGGGGCGAACACTGAAGCTTTCTTT,CASSQAGANTEAFF
TRBV28,TRBJ2-1,.,.,TGTGCCAGCAGTTCGACAGTAAGCAATGAGCAGTTCTTC,CASSSTVSNEQFF
TRBV29-1,TRBJ1-2,.,.,TGCAGCGTTGAAGATCCAGGGGAGAATGGCTACACCTTC,CSVEDPGENGYTF
TRBV28,TRBJ2-1,.,TRBD2,TGTGCCAGCAGCACCTTACTAGCGGGAGCTTACGGTGAGCAGTTCTTC,CASSTLLAGAYGEQFF
TRBV7-9,TRBJ2-7,.,TRBD2,TGTGCCAGCAGCCTAGCGGGGGGGACCTACGAGCAGTACTTC,CASSLAGGTYEQYF
TRBV3-1/TRBV3-2,TRBJ1-6,.,.,TGTGCCAGCAGCCAGACCTCCGGGGGTAATTCACCCCTCCACTTT,CASSQTSGGNSPLHF
TRBV7-9,TRBJ1-6,.,.,TGTGCCAGCAGCCTAGACGGGTTCTCACCCCTCCACTTT,CASSLDGFSPLHF
TRBV5-1,TRBJ2-1,.,TRBD2,TGCGCCAGCAGCTTGGTTACGGGAGGGCGTAATGAGCAGTTCTTC,CASSLVTGGRNEQFF
TRBV18,TRBJ2-1,.,TRBD2,TGTGCCAGCTCACCCGGGACTAGCGGGAGTATGGGGTACAATGAGCAGTTCTTC,CASSPGTSGSMGYNEQFF
TRBV5-1,TRBJ1-4,.,TRBD1,TGCGCCAGCAGCCTCACCGGGACAGGGGGCGGAGAGGGTGAAAAACTGTTTTTT,CASSLTGTGGGEGEKLFF
TRBV3-1/TRBV3-2,TRBJ1-1,.,.,TGTGCCAGCAGCCAAGGGCCCAGGGGAAACACTGAAGCTTTCTTT,CASSQGPRGNTEAFF
TRBV6-6,TRBJ1-1,.,.,TGTGCCAGCAGTCCATCCCGACCGACAGGAGCTAACACTGAAGCTTTCTTT,CASSPSRPTGANTEAFF
TRBV19,TRBJ1-4,few,.,TGTGCCAGTAGTGTGCAGGAAAAACTGTTTTTT,CASSVQEKLFF
TRBV2,TRBJ1-6,.,.,TGTGCCTCCCTCCGGGGAAATTCACCCCTCCACTTT,CASLRGNSPLHF
TRBV7-6,TRBJ2-7,once,TRBD2,TGTGCCAGCAGCTTAGCTGGACTAGCGAGGGAGCAGTACTTC,CASSLAGLAREQYF
TRBV11-1,TRBJ2-1,.,.,TGTGCCAGCAGCTTAGTCGACAATGAGCAGTTCTTC,CASSLVDNEQFF
TRBV18,TRBJ2-3,.,.,TGTGCCAGCTCTCCCGGACTGTTAATTCTTATGTCGGATACGCAGTATTTT,CASSPGLLILMSDTQYF
TRBV11-3,TRBJ2-1,.,TRBD2,TGTGCCAGCAGCTTGTTCCTAGCGGCATACAATGAGCAGTTCTTC,CASSLFLAAYNEQFF
TRBV18,TRBJ2-1,.,TRBD1,TGTGCCAGCTCACAAGCCGGGACAGGGTCAGGTGAGCAGTTCTTC,CASSQAGTGSGEQFF
TRBV11-2,TRBJ2-2,.,TRBD1,TGTGCCAGCAGCTCCCGGACAGGGGGGACCGGGGAGCTGTTTTTT,CASSSRTGGTGELFF
TRBV4-2,TRBJ2-5,.,.,TGTGCCAGCAGCCAATCCGCTACTCAGAGGGAGACCCAGTACTTC,CASSQSATQRETQYF
TRBV6-2/TRBV6-3,TRBJ2-2,.,.,TGTGCCAGCAGCTTTATGGGGGCCGGCACCGGGGAGCTGTTTTTT,CASSFMGAGTGELFF
TRBV24-1,TRBJ2-3,.,TRBD2,TGTGCCACCAGTGACGCGGGGGGGCCGACAGATACGCAGTATTTT,CATSDAGGPTDTQYF
TRBV20-1,TRBJ1-4,.,.,TGCAGTGCTAGTGTGCAGGCTGGGGAAAAACTGTTTTTT,CSASVQAGEKLFF
TRBV2,TRBJ2-1,.,.,TGTGCCAGCAGTGAGGAGGTGGACTACAATGAGCAGTTCTTC,CASSEEVDYNEQFF
TRBV7-9,TRBJ1-2,.,.,TGTGCCAGCAGCTTATGGAGAGGTGTTGGTAACTATGGCTACACCTTC,CASSLWRGVGNYGYTF
TRBV6-5,TRBJ2-7,.,.,TGTGCCACGACAGATTACGAGCAGTACTTC,CATTDYEQYF
TRBV12-5,TRBJ1-1,.,.,TGTGCTAGTGGTTTGGACAGGGCCGGTCGAACTGAAGCTTTCTTT,CASGLDRAGRTEAFF
TRBV9,TRBJ2-3,once,.,TGTGCCAGCAGCGTAGCCGTGGGGGGAGCGGCAGATACGCAGTATTTT,CASSVAVGGAADTQYF
TRBV23-1,TRBJ2-3,once,.,TGCGCCACCCTTCGTTGGCGGTTCTGTGATACGCAGTATTTT,CATLRWRFCDTQYF
TRBV27,TRBJ2-3,.,TRBD2,TGTGCCAGCAGTCGTACGGGACTAGCGGGAGGGCCAACAGATACGCAGTATTTT,CASSRTGLAGGPTDTQYF
TRBV19,TRBJ1-3,.,.,TGTGCCAGTAAATGGCAGGGGACCCGAAGCTCTGGAAACACCATATATTTT,CASKWQGTRSSGNTIYF
TRBV11-2,TRBJ2-5,.,TRBD2,TGTGCCAGCAGCTTAGTTGGGTTAGCGGGACCCCAAGAGACCCAGTACTTC,CASSLVGLAGPQETQYF
TRBV25-1,TRBJ2-5,.,.,TGTGCCAGCAGTCGGGGCCAAGAGACCCAGTACTTC,CASSRGQETQYF
TRBV28,TRBJ1-6,.,TRBD1,TGTGCCAGCAGGCGGGACAGGGGGCCTAGCTCCTATAATTCACCCCTCCACTTT,CASRRDRGPSSYNSPLHF
TRBV2,TRBJ2-4,once,.,TGTGCCAGCAGTGAAGCACGGCAGGGGGGACTAGCCAAAAACATTCAGTACTTC,CASSEARQGGLAKNIQYF
TRBV3-1/TRBV3-2,TRBJ2-1,.,.,TGTGCCAGCAGCCGCGGGCAGGCAAACTATGAGCAGTTCTTC,CASSRGQANYEQFF
TRBV19,TRBJ2-5,.,.,TGTGCCAGTAGTCACCCCCCAGGAGGGAGAGAGACCCAGTACTTC,CASSHPPGGRETQYF
TRBV28,TRBJ1-2,.,.,TGTGCCAGCAGTTTACCCCCCGCGGAGGCCTATGGCTACACCTTC,CASSLPPAEAYGYTF
TRBV28,TRBJ2-7,once,TRBD1,TGTGCCAGCAGTCCGACCGGGACAGGGCCCTACGAGCAGTACTTC,CASSPTGTGPYEQYF
TRBV11-2,TRBJ2-7,.,.,TGTGCCAGCAGCCCAAACGCCTTAGTCGGGAGAAGCGGCGAGCAGTACTTC,CASSPNALVGRSGEQYF
TRBV3-1/TRBV3-2,TRBJ2-1,.,TRBD1,TGTGCCAGCAGCTATGCAGGGGGACACTCCTACAATGAGCAGTTCTTC,CASSYAGGHSYNEQFF
TRBV2,TRBJ2-5,.,.,TGTGCCAGCAGTGTGGGGGACTACCAAGAGACCCAGTACTTC,CASSVGDYQETQYF
TRBV4-1,TRBJ1-5,.,.,TGCGCCAGCAGCCAGGACAGCATCCTGAGCAATCAGCCCCAGCATTTT,CASSQDSILSNQPQHF
TRBV20-1,TRBJ2-7,.,.,TGCAGTGCTAGTCCGCTTCAGGGAGGAGGCGAGCAGTACTTC,CSASPLQGGGEQYF
TRBV6-5,TRBJ1-4,.,TRBD1,TGTGCCAGCAGTTCCTTGAACAGGGGCTCCCGAAAACTGTTTTTT,CASSSLNRGSRKLFF
TRBV7-9,TRBJ2-7,.,.,TGTGCCAGCGGTCCACAGGCTACCGAGCAGTACTTC,CASGPQATEQYF
TRBV14,TRBJ1-3,.,.,TGTGCCAGCAGTCCGAGCCCTGGAAACACCATATATTTT,CASSPSPGNTIYF
TRBV5-1,TRBJ2-5,.,.,TGCGCCAGCAGCGCCAGTGGTCAAGAGACCCAGTACTTC,CASSASGQETQYF
TRBV19,TRBJ1-2,.,.,TGTGCCAGTAGTTTCCAGGAAATTGGCTACACCTTC,CASSFQEIGYTF